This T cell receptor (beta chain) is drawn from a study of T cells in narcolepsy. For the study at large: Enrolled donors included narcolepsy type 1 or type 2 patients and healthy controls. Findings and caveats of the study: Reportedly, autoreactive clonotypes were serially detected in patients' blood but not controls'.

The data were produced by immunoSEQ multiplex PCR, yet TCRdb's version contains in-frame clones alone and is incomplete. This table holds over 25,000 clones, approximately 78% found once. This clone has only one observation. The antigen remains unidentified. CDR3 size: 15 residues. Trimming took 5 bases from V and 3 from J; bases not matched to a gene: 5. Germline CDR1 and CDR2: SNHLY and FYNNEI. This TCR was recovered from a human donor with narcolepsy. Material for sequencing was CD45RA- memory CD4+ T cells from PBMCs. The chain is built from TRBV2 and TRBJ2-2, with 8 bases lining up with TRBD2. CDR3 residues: CASSPLGGDTGELFF. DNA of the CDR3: TGTGCCAGCAGTCCCCTCGGGGGGGACACCGGGGAGCTGTTTTTT. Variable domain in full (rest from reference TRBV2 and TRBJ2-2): EPEVTQTPSHQVTQMGQEVILRCVPISNHLYFYWYRQILGQKVEFLVSFYNNEISEKSEIFDDQFSVERPDGSNFTLKIRSTKLEDSAMYFCASSPLGGDTGELFFGEGSRLTVL.